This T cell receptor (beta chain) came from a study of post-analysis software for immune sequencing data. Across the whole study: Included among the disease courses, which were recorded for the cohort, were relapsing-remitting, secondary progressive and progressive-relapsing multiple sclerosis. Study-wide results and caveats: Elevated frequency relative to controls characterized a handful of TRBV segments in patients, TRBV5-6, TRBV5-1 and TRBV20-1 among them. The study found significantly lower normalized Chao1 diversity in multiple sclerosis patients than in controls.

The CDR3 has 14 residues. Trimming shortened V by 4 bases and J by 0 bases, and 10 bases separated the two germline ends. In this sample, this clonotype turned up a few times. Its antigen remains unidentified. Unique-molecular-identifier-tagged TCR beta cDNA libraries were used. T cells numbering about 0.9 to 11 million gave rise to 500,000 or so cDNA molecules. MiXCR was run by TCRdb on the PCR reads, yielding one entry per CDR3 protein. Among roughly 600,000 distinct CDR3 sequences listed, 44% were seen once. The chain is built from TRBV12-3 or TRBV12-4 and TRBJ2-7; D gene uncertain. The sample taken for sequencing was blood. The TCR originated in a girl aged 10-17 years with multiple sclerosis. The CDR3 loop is CASSYTTSSYEQYF. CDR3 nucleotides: TGTGCCAGCAGTTATACCACGAGCTCCTACGAGCAGTACTTC.